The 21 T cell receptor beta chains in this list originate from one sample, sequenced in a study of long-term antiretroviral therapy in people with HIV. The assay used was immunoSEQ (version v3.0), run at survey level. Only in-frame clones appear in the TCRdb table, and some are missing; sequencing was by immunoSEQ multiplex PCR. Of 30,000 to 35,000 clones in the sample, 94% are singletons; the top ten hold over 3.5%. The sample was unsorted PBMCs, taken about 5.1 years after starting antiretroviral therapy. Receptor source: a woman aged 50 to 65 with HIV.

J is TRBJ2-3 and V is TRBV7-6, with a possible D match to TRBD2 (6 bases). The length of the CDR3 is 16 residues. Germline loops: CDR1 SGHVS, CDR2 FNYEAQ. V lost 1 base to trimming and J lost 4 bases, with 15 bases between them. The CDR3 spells CASSLGLALRADTQYF. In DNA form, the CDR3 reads TGTGCCAGCAGCTTAGGCCTAGCGCTGAGGGCAGATACGCAGTATTTT.

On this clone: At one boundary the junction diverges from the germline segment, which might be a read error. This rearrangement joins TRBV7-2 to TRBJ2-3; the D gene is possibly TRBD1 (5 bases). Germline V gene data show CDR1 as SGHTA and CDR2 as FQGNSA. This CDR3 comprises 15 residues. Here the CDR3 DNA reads TGTGCCGGCAGCATACAAGGGGAAAGCACAGATACGCAGTATTTT. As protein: CAGSIQGESTDTQYF.

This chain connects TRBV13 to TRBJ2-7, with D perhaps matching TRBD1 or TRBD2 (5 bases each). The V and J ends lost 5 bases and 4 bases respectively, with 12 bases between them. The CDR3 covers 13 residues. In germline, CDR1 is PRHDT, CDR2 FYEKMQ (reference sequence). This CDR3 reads CASSVEGRYEQYF. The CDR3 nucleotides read TGTGCCAGCAGCGTCGAGGGGCGTTACGAGCAGTACTTC.

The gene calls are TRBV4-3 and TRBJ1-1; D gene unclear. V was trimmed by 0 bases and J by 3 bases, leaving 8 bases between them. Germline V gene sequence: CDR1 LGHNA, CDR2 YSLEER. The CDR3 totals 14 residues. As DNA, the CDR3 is TGCGCCAGCAGCCAAGATAATGGGGACACTGAAGCTTTCTTT. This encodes CASSQDNGDTEAFF.

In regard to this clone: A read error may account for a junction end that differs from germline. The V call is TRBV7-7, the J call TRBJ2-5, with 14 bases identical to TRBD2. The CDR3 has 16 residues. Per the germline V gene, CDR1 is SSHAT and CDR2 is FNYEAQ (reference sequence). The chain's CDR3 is CASSDGLAGGLETQYF. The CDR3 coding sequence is TGTGCTAGCAGCGATGGACTAGCGGGGGGTCTGGAGACCCAGTACTTC.

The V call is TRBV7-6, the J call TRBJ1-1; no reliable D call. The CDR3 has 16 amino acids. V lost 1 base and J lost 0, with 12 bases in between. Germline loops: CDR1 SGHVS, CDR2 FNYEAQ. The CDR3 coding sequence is TGTGCCAGCAGCTTAGAGTGGCGGGAGTTGAACACTGAAGCTTTCTTT. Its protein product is CASSLEWRELNTEAFF.

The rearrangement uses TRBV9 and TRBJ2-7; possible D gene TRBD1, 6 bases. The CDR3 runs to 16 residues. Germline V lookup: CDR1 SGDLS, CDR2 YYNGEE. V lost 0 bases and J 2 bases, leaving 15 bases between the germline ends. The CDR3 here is CASSVGVTGPTYEQYF. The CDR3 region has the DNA TGTGCCAGCAGCGTAGGAGTGACAGGTCCCACCTACGAGCAGTACTTC.

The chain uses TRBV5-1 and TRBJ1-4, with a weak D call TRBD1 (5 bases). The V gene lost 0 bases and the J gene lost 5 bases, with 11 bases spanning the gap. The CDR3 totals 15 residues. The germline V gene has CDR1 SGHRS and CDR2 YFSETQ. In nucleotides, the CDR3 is TGCGCCAGCAGCTTGGCCCAGGGCGGAAATGAAAAACTGTTTTTT. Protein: CASSLAQGGNEKLFF.

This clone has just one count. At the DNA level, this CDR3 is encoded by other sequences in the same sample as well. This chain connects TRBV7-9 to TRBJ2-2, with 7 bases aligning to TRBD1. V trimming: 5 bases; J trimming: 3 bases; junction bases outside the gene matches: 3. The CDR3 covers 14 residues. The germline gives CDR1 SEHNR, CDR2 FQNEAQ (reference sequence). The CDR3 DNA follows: TGTGCCAGCAGCCCTGACAGGGACACCGGGGAGCTGTTTTTT. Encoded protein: CASSPDRDTGELFF.

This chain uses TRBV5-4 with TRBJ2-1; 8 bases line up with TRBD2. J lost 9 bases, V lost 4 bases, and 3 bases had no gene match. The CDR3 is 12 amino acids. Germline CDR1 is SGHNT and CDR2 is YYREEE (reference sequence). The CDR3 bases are TGTGCCAGCAGCCCACGGGGGGGTGAGCAGTTCTTC. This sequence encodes CASSPRGGEQFF.

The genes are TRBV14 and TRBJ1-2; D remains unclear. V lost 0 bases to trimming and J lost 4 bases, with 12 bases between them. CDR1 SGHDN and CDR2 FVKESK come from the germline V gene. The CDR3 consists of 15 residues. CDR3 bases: TGTGCCAGCAGCCAAGATCTCCGCCCGGGCTATGGCTACACCTTC. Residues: CASSQDLRPGYGYTF.

CDR3 coding DNA: TGCAGCGTTGATGATTTGCTAGAGGCAGGGTCCTCCTACGAGCAGTACTTC. Its translation is CSVDDLLEAGSSYEQYF. The gene calls are TRBV29-1 and TRBJ2-7, with D tentatively TRBD1 (5 bases). The V end was cut by 3 bases, the J end by 0 bases, with 21 bases between. From germline, CDR1 is SQVTM and CDR2 ANQGSEA. The CDR3 loop spans 17 amino acids.

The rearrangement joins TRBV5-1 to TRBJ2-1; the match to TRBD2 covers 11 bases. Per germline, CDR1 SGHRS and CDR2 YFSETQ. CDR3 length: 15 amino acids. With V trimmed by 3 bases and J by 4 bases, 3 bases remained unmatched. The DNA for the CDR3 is TGCGCCAGCAGCTCCACTAGCGGGGGTTACAATGAGCAGTTCTTC. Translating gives CASSSTSGGYNEQFF.

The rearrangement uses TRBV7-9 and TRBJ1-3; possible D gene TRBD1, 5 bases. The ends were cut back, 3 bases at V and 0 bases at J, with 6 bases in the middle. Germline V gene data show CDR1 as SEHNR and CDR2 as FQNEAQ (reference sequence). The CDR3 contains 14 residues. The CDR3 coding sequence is TGTGCCAGCAGCTTCGGGGGCTCTGGAAACACCATATATTTT. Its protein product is CASSFGGSGNTIYF.

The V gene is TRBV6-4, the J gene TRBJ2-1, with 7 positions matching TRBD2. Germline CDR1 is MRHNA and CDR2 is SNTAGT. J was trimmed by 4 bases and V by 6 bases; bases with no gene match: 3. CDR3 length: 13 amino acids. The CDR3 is CASSRGVYNEQFF. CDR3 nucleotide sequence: TGTGCCAGCAGCCGGGGGGTTTACAATGAGCAGTTCTTC.

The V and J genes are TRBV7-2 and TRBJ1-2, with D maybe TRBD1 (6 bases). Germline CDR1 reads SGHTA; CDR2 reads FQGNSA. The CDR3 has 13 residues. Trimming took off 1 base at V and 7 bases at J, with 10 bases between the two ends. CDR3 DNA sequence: TGTGCCAGCAGCTTAGTCCAGGGGCCTGGCTACACCTTC. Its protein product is CASSLVQGPGYTF.

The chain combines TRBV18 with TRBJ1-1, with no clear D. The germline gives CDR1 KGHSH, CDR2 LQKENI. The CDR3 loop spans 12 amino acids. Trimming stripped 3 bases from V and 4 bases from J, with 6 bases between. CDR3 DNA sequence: TGTGCCAGCTCACCCAGGTCCACTGAAGCTTTCTTT. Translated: CASSPRSTEAFF.

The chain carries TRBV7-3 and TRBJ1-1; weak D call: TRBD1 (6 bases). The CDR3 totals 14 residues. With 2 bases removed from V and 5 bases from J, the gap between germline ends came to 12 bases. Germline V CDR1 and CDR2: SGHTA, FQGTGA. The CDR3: CASSLDRTGTEAFF. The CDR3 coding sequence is TGTGCCAGCAGCTTAGACAGGACCGGGACTGAAGCTTTCTTT.

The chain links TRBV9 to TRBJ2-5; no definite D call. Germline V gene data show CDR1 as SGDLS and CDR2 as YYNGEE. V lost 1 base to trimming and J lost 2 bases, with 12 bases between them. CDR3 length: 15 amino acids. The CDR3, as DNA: TGTGCCAGCAGCGTAACCCCGGACGTACAAGAGACCCAGTACTTC. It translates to CASSVTPDVQETQYF.

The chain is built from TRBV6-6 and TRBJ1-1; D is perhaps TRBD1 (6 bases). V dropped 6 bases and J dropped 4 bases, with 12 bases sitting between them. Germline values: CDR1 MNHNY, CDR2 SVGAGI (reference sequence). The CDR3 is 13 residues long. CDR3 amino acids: CASSLTGRTEAFF. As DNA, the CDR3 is TGTGCCAGCAGCCTCACAGGGCGCACTGAAGCTTTCTTT.

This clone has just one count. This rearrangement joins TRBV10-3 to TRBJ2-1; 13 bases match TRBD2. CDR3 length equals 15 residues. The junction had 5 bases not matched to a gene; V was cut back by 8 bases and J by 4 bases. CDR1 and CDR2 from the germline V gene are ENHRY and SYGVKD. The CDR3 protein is CAIGLAGALYNEQFF. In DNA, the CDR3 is TGTGCCATCGGACTAGCGGGGGCTTTATACAATGAGCAGTTCTTC.